These T cell receptor beta chains were read from a single sample in a study of control samples from healthy donors and cancer patients. Assay: immunoSEQ multiplex PCR; the TCRdb copy retains only in-frame clones and omits some. Counted here are tens of thousands of clones, roughly 85% occurring once; the ten biggest clones make up 3.5% to 5%. The source material was formalin-fixed, paraffin-embedded tissue. The receptors stem from a female donor with melanoma. CDR3s include the opening cysteine and the closing phenylalanine or tryptophan. The order of the fields is V gene, D gene, J gene, clone size, CDR3 protein, CDR3 DNA. D genes are given only for firm matches. Clone size is not always given. Where it is, it says once, few, many or a class for expanded clones.

TRBV29-1	TRBD2	TRBJ2-7	.	CSVVALAGGYEQYF	TGCAGCGTTGTAGCTCTAGCGGGAGGGTACGAGCAGTACTTC
TRBV11-2	.	TRBJ1-2	.	CASSPTSGAYGYTF	TGTGCCAGCAGCCCCACATCCGGGGCCTATGGCTACACCTTC
TRBV12-3/TRBV12-4	.	TRBJ1-2	.	CASSSGRTYGYTF	TGTGCCAGCAGTTCGGGACGGACCTATGGCTACACCTTC
TRBV2	.	TRBJ1-4	.	CASSAPVMGHNEKLFF	TGTGCCAGCAGCGCCCCCGTGATGGGCCATAATGAAAAACTGTTTTTT
TRBV19	TRBD2	TRBJ2-1	once	CASSVTSGRWNEQFF	TGTGCCAGTAGTGTGACTAGCGGGAGATGGAATGAGCAGTTCTTC
TRBV5-1	TRBD2	TRBJ2-7	.	CASSLAGGGNEQYF	TGCGCCAGCAGCTTAGCGGGAGGCGGGAACGAGCAGTACTTC
TRBV5-6	TRBD1	TRBJ1-1	.	CASSLGTGGSEAFF	TGTGCCAGCAGCCTCGGGACAGGGGGTTCTGAAGCTTTCTTT
TRBV7-8	.	TRBJ1-1	few	CASFTGGNTEAFF	TGTGCCAGCTTCACGGGGGGGAACACTGAAGCTTTCTTT
TRBV29-1	.	TRBJ1-1	.	CSVARSNTEAFF	TGCAGCGTTGCACGGTCGAACACTGAAGCTTTCTTT
TRBV12-3/TRBV12-4	.	TRBJ1-2	few	CASSSRSPYGYTF	TGTGCCAGCAGTTCCAGATCCCCCTATGGCTACACCTTC
TRBV7-2	.	TRBJ1-2	.	CASSHDSTYGYTF	TGTGCCAGCAGCCACGACAGTACCTATGGCTACACCTTC
TRBV7-2	TRBD2	TRBJ2-3	.	CASSLTSGSADTQYF	TGTGCCAGCAGCTTAACTAGCGGGAGCGCAGATACGCAGTATTTT
TRBV3-1/TRBV3-2	.	TRBJ1-1	.	CASSPGTPAFPSSEAFF	TGTGCCAGCAGCCCCGGGACCCCGGCATTTCCGAGCTCTGAAGCTTTCTTT